This T cell receptor beta chain emerged from a study of shared clonotypes between healthy human individuals. Study background: Each donor had three CD4 naive, three CD4 memory, two CD8 naive and one CD8 memory plate.

A word on this clone: What it binds is unknown.

Assay execution proceeded at the deep level. The table came from immunoSEQ multiplex PCR; TCRdb's copy has only in-frame clones and leaves some out. The repertoire holds around 560,000 clones, with 95% as singletons. This CDR3 is 13 amino acids long. Per the germline V gene, CDR1 is SGDLS and CDR2 is YYNGEE. CD8 cells regarded as naive lacked CD45RO, were positively chosen for CCR7, and omitted terminally differentiated effector memory CD45RA+ cells. Overall study findings and caveats: Memory subsets had estimated richness that was generally smaller than that of naive subsets. Non-shared clonotypes displayed generation probabilities falling below those of clonotypes present in all four donors.

This clonotype was sampled from a woman aged 30 to 39 in good health. J is TRBJ2-5 and V is TRBV9; no clear D gene. The DNA end is a closer match to TRBJ2-7, so the J assignment may be wrong. Sequencing was performed on naive CD8+ T cells sorted from blood. The CDR3 region is CASSVGADYEQYF. For the CDR3, the DNA is TGTGCCAGCAGCGTAGGGGCTGACTACGAGCAGTACTTC.